What follows are 20 T cell receptor beta chains derived from one specimen sequenced in a study of blood T cell repertoires in COVID-19. The method was immunoSEQ multiplex PCR; TCRdb's version includes in-frame clones alone and lacks a portion of them. The data show just over 300,000 clones, with 85% to 90% seen just once and roughly 4.5% held by the top ten. Sequencing input: PBMCs or T cells enriched from blood (not recorded which). The receptors stem from a man aged 25-45 years who had recovered from COVID-19.

This clone was recorded a few times. The chain employs TRBV6-4 and TRBJ1-1; D possibly corresponds to TRBD1 (5 bases). V lost 2 bases and J 4 bases, leaving 14 bases between the germline ends. This CDR3 spans 15 amino acids. Germline V gene data show CDR1 as MRHNA and CDR2 as SNTAGT. Here the CDR3 reads CASSDRGQMGTEAFF. CDR3 coding DNA: TGTGCCAGCAGTGACAGGGGCCAAATGGGCACTGAAGCTTTCTTT.

The chain is built from TRBV30 and TRBJ1-1; 8 bases are shared with TRBD1. After removal of 5 bases from V and 4 bases from J, the junction contained 3 bases not matched to a gene. CDR1 is GTSNPN and CDR2 is SVGIG in the germline V gene (reference sequence). The CDR3 is 12 amino acids. This chain's CDR3 is CAWGRGPTEAFF. CDR3 sequence (DNA): TGTGCCTGGGGCAGGGGGCCCACTGAAGCTTTCTTT.

The chain couples TRBV14 to TRBJ1-2; tentative D call: TRBD1 (6 bases). The length of the CDR3 is 20 residues. From germline, CDR1 is SGHDN and CDR2 FVKESK. V lost 3 bases to trimming and J lost 2 bases, with 28 bases between them. The CDR3 nucleotides are TGTGCCAGCAGCCACTTACCCGGGACATCGACCACGGGGATCAACTATGGCTACACCTTC. Translating it yields CASSHLPGTSTTGINYGYTF.

The CDR3 coding sequence is TGCGCCAGCAGCTTCGACGCCCAGGGCGGAAACACTGAAGCTTTCTTT. Protein product: CASSFDAQGGNTEAFF. V gene TRBV5-1 combines with J gene TRBJ1-1; maybe TRBD1 (5 bases). Germline V gives CDR1 SGHRS, CDR2 YFSETQ. Trimming shortened V by 2 bases and J by 2 bases, and 16 bases separated the two germline ends. CDR3 length: 16 amino acids.

This rearrangement joins TRBV5-1 to TRBJ1-6; no clear D gene. Germline CDR1 reads SGHRS; CDR2 reads YFSETQ. The CDR3 spans 16 residues. Trimming left V 4 bases short and J 7 bases short, with 18 bases between. The CDR3 DNA reads as TGCGCCAGCAGCACCGCTGAGGCCCGCCAAAATTCACCCCTCCACTTT. Translating it yields CASSTAEARQNSPLHF.

This clone was observed a single time. The chain is built from TRBV28 and TRBJ1-2; D is perhaps TRBD1 (6 bases). The CDR3 totals 14 residues. Looked up from germline, CDR1 is MDHEN and CDR2 is SYDVKM. Trimming shortened V by 5 bases and J by 4 bases, and 14 bases separated the two germline ends. The CDR3 nucleotides read TGTGCCAGCAGTGTACAGGGCCTTGGCTATGGCTACACCTTC. Translating it yields CASSVQGLGYGYTF.

This clone appeared a few times. This chain joins TRBV5-1 and TRBJ2-7, with D perhaps TRBD1 (5 bases). Germline V gene sequence: CDR1 SGHRS, CDR2 YFSETQ. Between the trimmed V and J ends, which lost 3 bases and 5 bases, there was a span of 18 bases. The CDR3 runs to 15 residues. CDR3 DNA: TGCGCCAGCAGCTCCGAAGGTCCAGGGTCGAACGAGCAGTACTTC. Translation: CASSSEGPGSNEQYF.

The chain joins TRBV20-1 to TRBJ2-3; D gene uncertain. This CDR3 is 11 amino acids long. Germline loops: CDR1 DFQATT, CDR2 SNEGSKA (reference sequence). V was trimmed by 2 bases and J by 6 bases, leaving 6 bases between them. The CDR3 region is CSARPEDTQYF. CDR3 coding DNA: TGCAGTGCTAGACCTGAGGATACGCAGTATTTT.

The V and J genes are TRBV5-1 and TRBJ2-1; no definite D call. The CDR3 totals 15 residues. V was trimmed by 3 bases and J by 6 bases, leaving 16 bases between them. Germline V CDR1 and CDR2: SGHRS, YFSETQ. CDR3 bases: TGCGCCAGCAGCTCCCTTCGGGTGATACTCAATGAGCAGTTCTTC. Its translation: CASSSLRVILNEQFF. The full variable domain, with the rest looked up from reference TRBV5-1 and TRBJ2-1, is KAGVTQTPRYLIKTRGQQVTLSCSPISGHRSVSWYQQTPGQGLQFLFEYFSETQRNKGNFPGRFSGRQFSNSRSEMNVSTLELGDSALYLCASSSLRVILNEQFFGPGTRLTVL.

The chain recombines TRBV18 with TRBJ1-1, with D unclear. The CDR3 contains 14 residues. From germline, CDR1 is KGHSH and CDR2 LQKENI. V lost 2 bases to trimming and J lost 7 bases, with 14 bases between them. The CDR3, as DNA: TGTGCCAGCTCACCAAATAGAGGCCCCGTTGAAGCTTTCTTT. Residues: CASSPNRGPVEAFF.

The CDR3 here is CASSTGWETQYF. For the CDR3, the DNA is TGTGCCAGTAGTACGGGGTGGGAGACCCAGTACTTC. V usage is TRBV19 and J usage is TRBJ2-5; D might be TRBD2 (5 bases). CDR3 length equals 12 residues. Trimming shortened V by 4 bases and J by 5 bases, and 8 bases separated the two germline ends. CDR1 LNHDA and CDR2 SQIVND come from the germline V gene (reference sequence).

The V call is TRBV27, the J call TRBJ2-7, with 9 bases aligning to TRBD1. The CDR3 covers 15 residues. Unmatched junction bases numbered 1, after V lost 0 bases and J lost 1 base. Germline assignment: CDR1 MNHEY and CDR2 SMNVEV (reference sequence). The chain's CDR3 is CASSLSTGGSYEQYF. As DNA, the CDR3 is TGTGCCAGCAGTTTATCGACAGGGGGTTCCTACGAGCAGTACTTC.

V is TRBV10-1 and J is TRBJ1-1; D is possibly TRBD1 (5 bases). Germline V gene sequence: CDR1 WNHNN, CDR2 SYGVQD (reference sequence). The CDR3 covers 13 residues. V lost 7 bases, J lost 3 bases, and 12 bases lay in between. In DNA form, the CDR3 reads TGCGCCAGCACTGCAGGGATTTACACTGAAGCTTTCTTT. It encodes CASTAGIYTEAFF.

The V gene is TRBV10-1, the J gene TRBJ2-7, with 8 bases fitting TRBD1. Trimming at V came to 5 bases and at J to 5 bases, leaving 8 bases not matched to a gene. Germline V gives CDR1 WNHNN, CDR2 SYGVQD (reference sequence). The CDR3 totals 14 residues. As DNA, the CDR3 is TGCGCCAGCAGTATGGACAGGGTAAGCCACGAGCAGTACTTC. It encodes CASSMDRVSHEQYF.

J is TRBJ1-2 and V is TRBV14, with 7 nucleotides matching TRBD1. The CDR3 has 14 residues. Trimming cost V 3 bases and J 3 bases; bases outside gene matches: 4. The germline V gene has CDR1 SGHDN and CDR2 FVKESK. CDR3 DNA: TGTGCCAGCAGCCACCGGACAGGCTACTATGGCTACACCTTC. It yields the protein CASSHRTGYYGYTF. Complete variable domain (other parts from reference TRBV14 and TRBJ1-2): EAGVTQFPSHSVIEKGQTVTLRCDPISGHDNLYWYRRVMGKEIKFLLHFVKESKQDESGMPNNRFLAERTGGTYSTLKVQPAELEDSGVYFCASSHRTGYYGYTFGSGTRLTVV.

V is TRBV6-4 and J is TRBJ2-1; the match to TRBD2 covers 14 bases. V lost 2 bases to trimming and J lost 8 bases; unmatched junction nucleotides: 2. This CDR3 spans 15 amino acids. Germline V gene data show CDR1 as MRHNA and CDR2 as SNTAGT. Here the CDR3 reads CASSDGTSGSDEQFF. The CDR3 nucleotides are TGTGCCAGCAGTGACGGGACTAGCGGGAGTGATGAGCAGTTCTTC.

The gene calls are TRBV5-8 and TRBJ2-7; TRBD2 matches at 8 bases. CDR3 length: 14 residues. Trimming at V came to 5 bases and at J to 5 bases, leaving 9 bases not matched to a gene. The germline gives CDR1 SGHTS, CDR2 YDEGEE. The CDR3 is CASSSGTAWHEQYF. CDR3 nucleotide sequence: TGTGCCAGCAGTAGCGGGACGGCTTGGCACGAGCAGTACTTC.

V gene TRBV6-5 combines with J gene TRBJ2-7; 9 bases line up with TRBD1. CDR1 and CDR2 from the germline V gene are MNHEY and SVGAGI. The CDR3 covers 15 residues. After removal of 6 bases from V and 2 bases from J, the junction contained 8 bases not matched to a gene. The CDR3 DNA reads TGTGCCAGCAGGCGAAACCGGGACAGGGCCTACGAGCAGTACTTC. Encoded protein: CASRRNRDRAYEQYF.

The chain carries TRBV30 and TRBJ2-7; 7 nucleotides align to TRBD2. The V and J ends lost 1 base and 12 bases, in that order; junction bases with no gene match: 12. This CDR3 region has 13 residues. Germline V gene sequence: CDR1 GTSNPN, CDR2 SVGIG (reference sequence). The DNA for the CDR3 is TGTGCCTGGAGTGATGGGACTACAGCGAACCGGTACTTC. Protein product: CAWSDGTTANRYF.

The chain recombines TRBV18 with TRBJ1-5, with D possibly being TRBD1 (5 bases). The CDR3 consists of 13 residues. Deletions cut 3 bases from V and 3 bases from J, with 6 bases between. Looked up from germline, CDR1 is KGHSH and CDR2 is LQKENI. In nucleotides, the CDR3 is TGTGCCAGCTCACCGACAGACAATCAGCCCCAGCATTTT. This gives the protein CASSPTDNQPQHF.